These T cell receptor beta chains were read from a single sample in a study of radiotherapy plus CTLA-4 blockade in lung cancer. Data came from immunoSEQ multiplex PCR; TCRdb stores just in-frame clones and leaves some out. The table shows about 28,000 clones, with 70% to 85% occurring only once. This material consisted of peripheral blood, taken from a patient treated with radiotherapy plus ipilimumab. All receptors come from a human donor with non-small cell lung cancer who had stable disease on radiotherapy plus ipilimumab. CDR3s include the opening cysteine and the closing phenylalanine or tryptophan. D genes are given only for firm matches. A row's size may be missing; if present it is once, few, many or a size class.

CDR3 length,V gene,clone size,J gene,D gene,CDR3 DNA,CDR3 protein
18,TRBV4-1,once,TRBJ1-1,TRBD1,TGCGCCAGCAGCCAAGAACCAATCTCGGGACAGGGGGCCGGTGAAGCTTTCTTT,CASSQEPISGQGAGEAFF
12,TRBV15,-,TRBJ2-1,-,TGTGCCACCAGCAGAGATAACAATGAGCAGTTCTTC,CATSRDNNEQFF
16,TRBV6-1,-,TRBJ2-4,TRBD1,TGTGCCAGCAGTGTGGGGCCAGGGGGCTCCAAAAACATTCAGTACTTC,CASSVGPGGSKNIQYF
15,TRBV27,-,TRBJ1-4,TRBD1,TGTGCCAGCAGTTTCACCAGGGGGGGTAATGAAAAACTGTTTTTT,CASSFTRGGNEKLFF
21,TRBV15,-,TRBJ2-6,TRBD1,TGTGCCACCAGCAGAGATTTTCAGACAGGGGGCCGTCTCTCTGGGGCCAACGTCCTGACTTTC,CATSRDFQTGGRLSGANVLTF
16,TRBV9,-,TRBJ1-3,-,TGTGCCAGCAGCGTAGGGGGGGCTGGCTCTGGAAACACCATATATTTT,CASSVGGAGSGNTIYF
16,TRBV10-1,-,TRBJ2-3,-,TGCGCCAGCAGTGAGTCTCCTGGGGGGCAACAAGATACGCAGTATTTT,CASSESPGGQQDTQYF
14,TRBV27,-,TRBJ1-4,-,TGTGCCAGCAGTGGTATTGGGGTTAATGAAAAACTGTTTTTT,CASSGIGVNEKLFF
13,TRBV2,-,TRBJ1-1,-,TGTGCCAGCAGTGGAGACGGGAACACTGAAGCTTTCTTT,CASSGDGNTEAFF
16,TRBV27,-,TRBJ1-2,TRBD1,TGTGCCAGCAGTCTCTCCCAGGACAGGGGAAACTATGGCTACACCTTC,CASSLSQDRGNYGYTF